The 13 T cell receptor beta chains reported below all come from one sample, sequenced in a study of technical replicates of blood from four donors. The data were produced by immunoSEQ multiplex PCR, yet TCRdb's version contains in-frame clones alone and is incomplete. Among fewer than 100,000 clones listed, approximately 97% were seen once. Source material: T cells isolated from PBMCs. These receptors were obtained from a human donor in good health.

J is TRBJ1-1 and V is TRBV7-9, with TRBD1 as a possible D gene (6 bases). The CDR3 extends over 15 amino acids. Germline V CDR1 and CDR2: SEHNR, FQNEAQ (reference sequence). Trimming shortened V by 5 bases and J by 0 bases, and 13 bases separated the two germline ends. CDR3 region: CASSLLQGLNTEAFF. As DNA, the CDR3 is TGTGCCAGCAGCCTCCTACAGGGCTTGAACACTGAAGCTTTCTTT.

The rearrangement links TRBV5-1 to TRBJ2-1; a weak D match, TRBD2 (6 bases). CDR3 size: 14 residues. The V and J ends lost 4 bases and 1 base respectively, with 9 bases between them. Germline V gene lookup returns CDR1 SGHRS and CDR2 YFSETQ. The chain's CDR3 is CASSGGTSYNEQFF. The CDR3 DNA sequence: TGCGCCAGCAGCGGGGGGACTTCCTACAATGAGCAGTTCTTC.

CDR3 DNA: TGTGCCAGCAGCGGCGGGAGCTACAATGAGCAGTTCTTC. It codes for CASSGGSYNEQFF. This sequence joins TRBV9 and TRBJ2-1, with 7 bases that match TRBD2. Trimming cost V 3 bases and J 3 bases; bases outside gene matches: 0. The CDR3 is 13 residues long. Germline V gene sequence: CDR1 SGDLS, CDR2 YYNGEE.

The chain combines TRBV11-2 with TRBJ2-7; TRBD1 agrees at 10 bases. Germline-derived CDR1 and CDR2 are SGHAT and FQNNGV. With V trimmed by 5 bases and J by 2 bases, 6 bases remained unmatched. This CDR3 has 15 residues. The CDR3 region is CASSPRDRGTYEQYF. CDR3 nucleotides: TGTGCCAGCAGCCCGCGGGACAGGGGAACCTACGAGCAGTACTTC. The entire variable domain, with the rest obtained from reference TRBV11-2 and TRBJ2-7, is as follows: EAGVAQSPRYKIIEKRQSVAFWCNPISGHATLYWYQQILGQGPKLLIQFQNNGVVDDSQLPKDRFSAERLKGVDSTLKIQPAKLEDSAVYLCASSPRDRGTYEQYFGPGTRLTVT.

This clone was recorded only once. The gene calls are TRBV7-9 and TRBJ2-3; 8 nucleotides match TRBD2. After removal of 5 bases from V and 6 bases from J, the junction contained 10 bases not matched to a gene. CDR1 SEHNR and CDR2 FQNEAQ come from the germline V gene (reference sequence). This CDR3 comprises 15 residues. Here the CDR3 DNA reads TGTGCCAGCAGCCCAAGCGGGAGAGGCTCCGATACGCAGTATTTT. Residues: CASSPSGRGSDTQYF. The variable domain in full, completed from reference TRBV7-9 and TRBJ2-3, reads DTGVSQNPRHKITKRGQNVTFRCDPISEHNRLYWYRQTLGQGPEFLTYFQNEAQLEKSRLLSDRFSAERPKGSFSTLEIQRTEQGDSAMYLCASSPSGRGSDTQYFGPGTRLTVL.

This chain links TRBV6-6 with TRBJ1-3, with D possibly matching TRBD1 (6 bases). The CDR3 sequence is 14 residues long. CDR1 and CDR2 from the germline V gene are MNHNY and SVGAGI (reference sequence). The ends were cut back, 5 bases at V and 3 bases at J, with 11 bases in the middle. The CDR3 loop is CASSEQGFGNTIYF. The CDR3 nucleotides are TGTGCCAGCAGTGAGCAGGGGTTTGGAAACACCATATATTTT.

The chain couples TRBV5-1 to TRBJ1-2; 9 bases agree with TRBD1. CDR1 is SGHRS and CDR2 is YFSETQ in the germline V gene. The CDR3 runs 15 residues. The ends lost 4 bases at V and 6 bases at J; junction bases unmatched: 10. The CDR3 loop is CASSPGDREQNGYTF. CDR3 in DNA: TGCGCCAGCAGCCCTGGGGACAGGGAACAGAATGGCTACACCTTC. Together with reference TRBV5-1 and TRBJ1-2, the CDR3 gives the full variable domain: KAGVTQTPRYLIKTRGQQVTLSCSPISGHRSVSWYQQTPGQGLQFLFEYFSETQRNKGNFPGRFSGRQFSNSRSEMNVSTLELGDSALYLCASSPGDREQNGYTFGSGTRLTVV.

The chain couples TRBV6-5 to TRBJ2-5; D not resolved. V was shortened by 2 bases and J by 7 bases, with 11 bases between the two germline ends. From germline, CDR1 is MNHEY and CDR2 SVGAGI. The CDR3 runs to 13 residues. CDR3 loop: CASSYGPVGTQYF. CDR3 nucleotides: TGTGCCAGCAGTTACGGGCCCGTAGGGACCCAGTACTTC.

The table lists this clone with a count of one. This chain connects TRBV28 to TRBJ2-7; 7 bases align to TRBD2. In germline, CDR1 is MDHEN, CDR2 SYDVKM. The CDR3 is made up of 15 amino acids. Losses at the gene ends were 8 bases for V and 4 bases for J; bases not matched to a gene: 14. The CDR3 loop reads CASSGERTSTYEQYF. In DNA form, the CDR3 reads TGTGCCAGCTCGGGGGAAAGGACTAGTACGTACGAGCAGTACTTC.

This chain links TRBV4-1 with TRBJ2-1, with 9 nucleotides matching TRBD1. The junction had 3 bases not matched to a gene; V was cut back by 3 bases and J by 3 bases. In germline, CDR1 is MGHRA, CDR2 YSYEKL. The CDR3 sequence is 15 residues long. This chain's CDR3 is CASSQPGQGYNEQFF. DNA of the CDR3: TGCGCCAGCAGCCAGCCGGGACAGGGCTACAATGAGCAGTTCTTC.

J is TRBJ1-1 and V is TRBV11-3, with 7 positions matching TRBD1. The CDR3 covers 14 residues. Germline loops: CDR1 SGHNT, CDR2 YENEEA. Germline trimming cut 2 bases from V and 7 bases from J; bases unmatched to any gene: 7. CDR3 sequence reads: CASSLLGTAGEAFF. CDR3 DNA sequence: TGTGCCAGCAGCTTACTCGGGACAGCTGGTGAAGCTTTCTTT. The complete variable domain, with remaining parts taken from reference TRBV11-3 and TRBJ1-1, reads EAGVVQSPRYKIIEKKQPVAFWCNPISGHNTLYWYLQNLGQGPELLIRYENEEAVDDSQLPKDRFSAERLKGVDSTLKIQPAELGDSAVYLCASSLLGTAGEAFFGQGTRLTVV.

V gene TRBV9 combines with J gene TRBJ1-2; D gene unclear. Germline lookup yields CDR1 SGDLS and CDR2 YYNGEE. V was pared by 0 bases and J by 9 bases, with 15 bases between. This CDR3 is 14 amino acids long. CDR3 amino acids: CASSVGLGTGSYTF. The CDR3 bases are TGTGCCAGCAGCGTAGGGTTAGGAACCGGGAGCTACACCTTC.

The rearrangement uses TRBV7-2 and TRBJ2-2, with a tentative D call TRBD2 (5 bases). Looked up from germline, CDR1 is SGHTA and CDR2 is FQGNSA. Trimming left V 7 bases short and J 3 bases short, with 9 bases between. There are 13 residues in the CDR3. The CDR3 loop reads CASTPRDTGELFF. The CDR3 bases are TGTGCCAGCACCCCGAGGGACACCGGGGAGCTGTTTTTT.